One and the same sample provided the 19 T cell receptor beta chains below, sequenced in a study of blood T cell repertoires in COVID-19. Using immunoSEQ multiplex PCR, the repertoire was profiled, and TCRdb retains in-frame clones only, with some absent. The sample has more than 80,000 clones, around nine tenths seen once; the top ten hold less than 6.5%. The sequenced sample consisted of peripheral blood. These receptors originate from a man aged 40-55 years with acute or convalescent COVID-19.

This clone appeared a few times. V is TRBV28 and J is TRBJ1-5, with D possibly matching TRBD1 (5 bases). CDR1 and CDR2 from the germline V gene are MDHEN and SYDVKM. V was clipped by 2 bases and J by 3 bases, with 8 bases between them. CDR3 length: 14 amino acids. This chain's CDR3 is CASSLTGPNQPQHF. The CDR3 coding sequence is TGTGCCAGCAGTTTAACAGGACCCAATCAGCCCCAGCATTTT.

This clone was picked up a small number of times. CDR3 sequence (DNA): TGTGCCAGTAGTTGGAAGACAGGGGATCAGCCCCAGCATTTT. Translation gives CASSWKTGDQPQHF. The chain employs TRBV19 and TRBJ1-5, with 8 bases lining up with TRBD1. This CDR3 contains 14 residues. Per germline, CDR1 LNHDA and CDR2 SQIVND (reference sequence). J gave up 5 bases and V 5 bases, and 5 bases lay outside the gene matches.

Here the CDR3 DNA reads TGCGCCAGCAGCTTGGCACACCGGGGTCAGATCTCTGGAAACACCATATATTTT. Translating it yields CASSLAHRGQISGNTIYF. V gene TRBV5-1 combines with J gene TRBJ1-3; D not certain. The germline V and J ends were trimmed by 0 bases and 0 bases, with 16 bases remaining between them. This CDR3 has 18 amino acids. CDR1 and CDR2 from the germline V gene are SGHRS and YFSETQ.

The V gene is TRBV2, the J gene TRBJ1-1; no clear D. Trimming removed 2 bases at V and 4 bases at J, with 11 bases between. The CDR3 runs 14 residues. Germline CDR1 reads SNHLY; CDR2 reads FYNNEI. The CDR3 bases are TGTGCCAGCAGTGAAACTAGAACCACCACTGAAGCTTTCTTT. This gives the protein CASSETRTTTEAFF.

The chain carries TRBV19 and TRBJ1-1; D uncertain. Germline lookup yields CDR1 LNHDA and CDR2 SQIVND (reference sequence). Trimming took 3 bases from V and 1 from J, leaving 6 bases between them. The CDR3 is made up of 13 amino acids. This chain's CDR3 is CASSITENTEAFF. CDR3 DNA sequence: TGTGCCAGTAGTATTACAGAGAACACTGAAGCTTTCTTT.

This clone appeared a single time. J is TRBJ1-4 and V is TRBV18; the D gene is possibly TRBD1 (5 bases). Germline V gene data show CDR1 as KGHSH and CDR2 as LQKENI. The CDR3 spans 15 residues. Trimming left V 2 bases short and J 7 bases short, with 14 bases between. CDR3 in DNA: TGTGCCAGCTCACCATCTCCAGGGCCGGGTGAAAAACTGTTTTTT. Protein product: CASSPSPGPGEKLFF.

The chain has TRBV6-5 and TRBJ1-5; maybe TRBD1 (6 bases). Trimming removed 5 bases at V and 3 bases at J, with 11 bases between. The CDR3 loop spans 14 amino acids. Germline V gene data show CDR1 as MNHEY and CDR2 as SVGAGI. CDR3 in DNA: TGTGCCAGCAGTCCGACAGGCGCCAATCAGCCCCAGCATTTT. Amino acids: CASSPTGANQPQHF.

The chain recombines TRBV7-2 with TRBJ2-3, with 14 bases aligning to TRBD2. There are 15 residues in the CDR3. Germline CDR1 is SGHTA and CDR2 is FQGNSA. V lost 5 bases to trimming and J lost 9 bases; unmatched junction nucleotides: 7. The CDR3 sequence is CASSPGTSGGLTQYF. Here the CDR3 DNA reads TGTGCCAGCAGCCCCGGGACTAGCGGGGGTTTGACGCAGTATTTT.

DNA for the CDR3: TGCGCCAGCAGCCAAGCCACAGGGTATGGAAACACCATATATTTT. It is translated as CASSQATGYGNTIYF. V usage is TRBV4-3 and J usage is TRBJ1-3; TRBD1 might be the D (6 bases). Per the germline V gene, CDR1 is LGHNA and CDR2 is YSLEER. V lost 1 base to trimming and J lost 3 bases, with 10 bases between them. This CDR3 comprises 15 residues.

The chain combines TRBV6-5 with TRBJ2-3; TRBD1 matches 8 bases. Unmatched junction bases numbered 6, after V lost 5 bases and J lost 2 bases. CDR3 length equals 15 residues. From germline, CDR1 is MNHEY and CDR2 SVGAGI. Here the CDR3 reads CASSHPGQATDTQYF. Here the CDR3 DNA reads TGTGCCAGCAGTCATCCGGGACAGGCCACAGATACGCAGTATTTT.

The chain is built from TRBV6-5 and TRBJ1-4; maybe TRBD1 (5 bases). V lost 6 bases and J lost 6, with 14 bases in between. The CDR3 spans 14 residues. Looked up from germline, CDR1 is MNHEY and CDR2 is SVGAGI. CDR3 residues: CASRQQGLDEKLFF. Here the CDR3 DNA reads TGTGCCAGCAGGCAGCAGGGATTAGATGAAAAACTGTTTTTT.

CDR3 bases: TGTGCCAGCAGTTCTACAGGGGCCACTAACTATGGCTACACCTTC. Protein product: CASSSTGATNYGYTF. The chain employs TRBV27 and TRBJ1-2; the match to TRBD1 covers 7 bases. V gave up 4 bases and J gave up 0 bases; unmatched junction bases: 5. Germline assignment: CDR1 MNHEY and CDR2 SMNVEV (reference sequence). The length of the CDR3 is 15 residues.

The gene calls are TRBV10-3 and TRBJ2-3; TRBD1 agrees at 9 bases. This CDR3 region has 15 residues. CDR1 and CDR2 (germline): ENHRY, SYGVKD. V trimming: 6 bases; J trimming: 2 bases; junction bases outside the gene matches: 6. This CDR3 reads CAISLDRGYTDTQYF. In DNA form, the CDR3 reads TGTGCCATCAGCCTGGACAGGGGATACACAGATACGCAGTATTTT.

The CDR3 sequence: CASSWTGTGTEKLFF. For the CDR3, the DNA is TGCGCCAGCAGCTGGACCGGGACAGGGACGGAAAAACTGTTTTTT. The chain uses TRBV5-1 and TRBJ1-4; 9 nucleotides line up with TRBD1. CDR1 and CDR2 (germline): SGHRS, YFSETQ. Losses at the gene ends were 3 bases for V and 8 bases for J; bases not matched to a gene: 8. The CDR3 spans 15 residues.

This clone has more than one count but fewer than ten. V gene TRBV30 combines with J gene TRBJ1-1; TRBD1 aligns across 7 bases. Germline V gene data show CDR1 as GTSNPN and CDR2 as SVGIG (reference sequence). The CDR3 covers 16 residues. Unmatched junction bases numbered 12, after V lost 4 bases and J lost 1 base. This chain's CDR3 is CAWTNSGTARNTEAFF. CDR3 DNA: TGTGCCTGGACTAACTCCGGGACAGCCAGGAACACTGAAGCTTTCTTT. Based on the CDR3 plus reference TRBV30 and TRBJ1-1, the full variable domain is SQTIHQWPATLVQPVGSPLSLECTVEGTSNPNLYWYRQAAGRGLQLLFYSVGIGQISSEVPQNLSASRPQDRQFILSSKKLLLSDSGFYLCAWTNSGTARNTEAFFGQGTRLTVV.

This clone appeared a few times. The genes are TRBV5-6 and TRBJ2-1; the match to TRBD2 covers 10 bases. The length of the CDR3 is 15 residues. Trimming cost V 5 bases and J 5 bases; bases outside gene matches: 7. Germline V CDR1 and CDR2: SGHDT, YYEEEE. CDR3: CASSIPGLANNEQFF. CDR3 DNA: TGTGCCAGCAGTATACCGGGACTAGCGAACAATGAGCAGTTCTTC. Supplemented by reference TRBV5-6 and TRBJ2-1, the full variable domain reads DAGVTQSPTHLIKTRGQQVTLRCSPKSGHDTVSWYQQALGQGPQFIFQYYEEEERQRGNFPDRFSGHQFPNYSSELNVNALLLGDSALYLCASSIPGLANNEQFFGPGTRLTVL.

V gene TRBV18 combines with J gene TRBJ1-5, with D perhaps matching TRBD1 (6 bases). V was trimmed by 3 bases and J by 1 base, leaving 7 bases between them. The CDR3 extends over 14 amino acids. CDR1 is KGHSH and CDR2 is LQKENI in the germline V gene. CDR3 nucleotides: TGTGCCAGCTCACCGGACAGAAGCAATCAGCCCCAGCATTTT. It codes for CASSPDRSNQPQHF.

This chain joins TRBV12-3 or TRBV12-4 and TRBJ1-5, with D uncertain. This CDR3 has 13 amino acids. V lost 3 bases and J lost 6, with 9 bases in between. Here the CDR3 DNA reads TGTGCCAGCAGTTTTTCCGGGTTTCAGCCCCAGCATTTT. As protein: CASSFSGFQPQHF.

The J gene is TRBJ2-3, the V gene TRBV7-6; the D is unclear. Germline assignment: CDR1 SGHVS and CDR2 FNYEAQ. This CDR3 has 15 residues. V gave up 2 bases and J gave up 2 bases, with 11 bases separating them. The DNA for the CDR3 is TGTGCCAGCAGCTTACGGTCGCTCTACACAGATACGCAGTATTTT. It codes for CASSLRSLYTDTQYF.